These 32 T cell receptor beta chains came from one sample sequenced in a study of cytomegalovirus exposure and HLA in healthy donors. PCR used 60 Vbeta primers and 13 Jbeta primers. Clones were read by immunoSEQ multiplex PCR, and TCRdb kept only the in-frame ones, dropping some. The sample comprises fewer than 110,000 clones, roughly 70% of which are singletons, and 13% to 15% rests with the top ten. Sequencing input: PBMCs. These receptors all stem from a woman aged 35 to 49 in good health and CMV-seropositive.

V gene TRBV5-6 combines with J gene TRBJ2-5, with D maybe TRBD2 (5 bases). Germline values: CDR1 SGHDT, CDR2 YYEEEE. With 3 bases removed from V and 5 bases from J, the gap between germline ends came to 23 bases. There are 17 residues in the CDR3. This CDR3 reads CASSSQRTREVLETQYF. The DNA of the CDR3 is TGTGCCAGCAGCTCCCAAAGGACGAGGGAAGTGTTGGAGACCCAGTACTTC.

This clone was detected only once. The chain has TRBV7-9 and TRBJ2-2; D is uncertain. The length of the CDR3 is 12 residues. Germline V CDR1 and CDR2: SEHNR, FQNEAQ (reference sequence). Trimming took off 5 bases at V and 3 bases at J, with 4 bases between the two ends. In DNA, the CDR3 is TGTGCCAGCAGCCCTGACACCGGGGAGCTGTTTTTT. Translation gives CASSPDTGELFF.

The chain uses TRBV4-1 and TRBJ1-5; 9 bases align to TRBD1. CDR3 size: 18 residues. V shed 0 bases and J 1 base; nucleotides not matched to a gene: 7. Germline V lookup: CDR1 MGHRA, CDR2 YSYEKL. The CDR3 loop reads CASSQDYRGRGSNQPQHF. The CDR3 DNA reads as TGCGCCAGCAGCCAAGATTACAGGGGGCGAGGCAGCAATCAGCCCCAGCATTTT.

V and J are TRBV12-5 and TRBJ2-3, with D maybe TRBD2 (6 bases). The CDR3 is 16 residues long. Germline CDR1 LGHNT, CDR2 FRNRAP. With 4 bases removed from V and 2 bases from J, the gap between germline ends came to 16 bases. CDR3 amino acids: CASGYRDFSYTDTQYF. The CDR3 DNA follows: TGTGCTAGTGGTTACCGGGACTTCTCATACACAGATACGCAGTATTTT. Full variable domain (outside the CDR3, taken from reference TRBV12-5 and TRBJ2-3): DARVTQTPRHKVTEMGQEVTMRCQPILGHNTVFWYRQTMMQGLELLAYFRNRAPLDDSGMPKDRFSAEMPDATLATLKIQPSEPRDSAVYFCASGYRDFSYTDTQYFGPGTRLTVL.

This clone was counted a few times. V gene TRBV19 combines with J gene TRBJ1-1; D is unresolved. CDR3 size: 14 residues. V lost 3 bases and J lost 5, with 13 bases in between. Germline V gives CDR1 LNHDA, CDR2 SQIVND (reference sequence). The chain's CDR3 is CASSIQRRETEAFF. The CDR3 nucleotides read TGTGCCAGTAGTATTCAGAGGAGAGAGACTGAAGCTTTCTTT.

The rearrangement uses TRBV29-1 and TRBJ1-2; 10 bases agree with TRBD1. Unmatched junction bases numbered 2, after V lost 4 bases and J lost 3 bases. Germline assignment: CDR1 SQVTM and CDR2 ANQGSEA. This CDR3 has 13 amino acids. As DNA, the CDR3 is TGCAGCGTTGGGGACAGGGGCCACTATGGCTACACCTTC. This codes for CSVGDRGHYGYTF.

This clone was seen more than once but under ten times. The chain joins TRBV5-6 to TRBJ1-6; a possible D gene is TRBD1 (6 bases). This CDR3 is 14 amino acids long. The V end lost 4 bases, the J end lost 6 bases, and 11 bases lay between the germline ends. Germline V gives CDR1 SGHDT, CDR2 YYEEEE. This CDR3 is CASSLGQINSPLHF. CDR3 DNA: TGTGCCAGCAGCCTAGGACAGATTAATTCACCCCTCCACTTT.

V usage is TRBV7-2 and J usage is TRBJ1-5, with D perhaps matching TRBD1 (5 bases). The CDR3 has 14 residues. The germline gives CDR1 SGHTA, CDR2 FQGNSA. Trimming stripped 1 base from V and 7 bases from J, with 11 bases between. CDR3 loop: CASSLGQGSQPQHF. The CDR3 region has the DNA TGTGCCAGCAGCTTAGGGCAGGGTTCCCAGCCCCAGCATTTT. The full variable domain, in which reference TRBV7-2 and TRBJ1-5 provide the parts outside the CDR3, is GAGVSQSPSNKVTEKGKDVELRCDPISGHTALYWYRQSLGQGLEFLIYFQGNSAPDKSGLPSDRFSAERTGGSVSTLTIQRTQQEDSAVYLCASSLGQGSQPQHFGDGTRLSIL.

This clone was counted a few times. The chain is built from TRBV30 and TRBJ2-1; TRBD2 aligns across 8 bases. CDR3 size: 15 residues. CDR1 and CDR2 from the germline V gene are GTSNPN and SVGIG (reference sequence). The trim removed 0 bases at V and 8 bases at J, leaving 9 bases unmatched. The CDR3 reads CAWSVLGGGSDEQFF. The CDR3 DNA sequence: TGTGCCTGGAGTGTACTGGGCGGGGGGTCGGATGAGCAGTTCTTC.

This chain's CDR3 is CASSRTAEETQYF. The CDR3 nucleotides are TGCGCCAGCAGCCGGACAGCAGAGGAGACCCAGTACTTC. The V gene is TRBV10-1, the J gene TRBJ2-5; D is possibly TRBD1 (6 bases). V gave up 6 bases and J gave up 5 bases, with 13 bases separating them. The CDR3 has 13 amino acids. Per germline, CDR1 WNHNN and CDR2 SYGVQD (reference sequence).

This clone was counted a few times. The chain uses TRBV18 and TRBJ1-5, with D hard to call. Trimming took off 3 bases at V and 0 bases at J, with 15 bases between the two ends. The CDR3 is 17 amino acids. Germline V gives CDR1 KGHSH, CDR2 LQKENI. CDR3 coding DNA: TGTGCCAGCTCACCTCCGGGAGCCGCCTTTAGCAATCAGCCCCAGCATTTT. Its translation is CASSPPGAAFSNQPQHF.

The chain uses TRBV25-1 and TRBJ2-1, with 8 bases fitting TRBD1. CDR1 is MGHDK, CDR2 SYGVNS, per germline. The ends lost 6 bases at V and 7 bases at J; junction bases unmatched: 8. This CDR3 is 14 amino acids long. The CDR3 is CASRSWTGSNEQFF. The CDR3 DNA is TGTGCCAGCAGAAGTTGGACAGGGAGTAATGAGCAGTTCTTC.

For the CDR3, the DNA is TGTGCCTGGAGTGTAGTGGACAGGGGTTCACCCCTCCACTTT. Its translation: CAWSVVDRGSPLHF. The chain recombines TRBV30 with TRBJ1-6; TRBD1 matches at 9 bases. From germline, CDR1 is GTSNPN and CDR2 SVGIG (reference sequence). The CDR3 sequence is 14 residues long. V shed 0 bases and J 9 bases; nucleotides not matched to a gene: 3. The whole variable domain, remainder taken from reference TRBV30 and TRBJ1-6, is SQTIHQWPATLVQPVGSPLSLECTVEGTSNPNLYWYRQAAGRGLQLLFYSVGIGQISSEVPQNLSASRPQDRQFILSSKKLLLSDSGFYLCAWSVVDRGSPLHFGNGTRLTVT.

The chain uses TRBV6-1 and TRBJ1-1, with D perhaps TRBD1 (5 bases). The CDR3 runs to 14 residues. Trimming pared 5 bases from V and 0 bases from J, leaving 10 bases between. Germline loops: CDR1 MNHNS, CDR2 SASEGT. For the CDR3, the DNA is TGTGCCAGCAGTTTAACAGGTATGAACACTGAAGCTTTCTTT. This gives the protein CASSLTGMNTEAFF.

The chain links TRBV30 to TRBJ1-5; D possibly corresponds to TRBD1 (5 bases). V was shortened by 0 bases and J by 7 bases, with 13 bases between the two germline ends. The CDR3 is 14 amino acids. CDR1 and CDR2 from the germline V gene are GTSNPN and SVGIG (reference sequence). CDR3 sequence (DNA): TGTGCCTGGAGTGTGGGCGCCAGGGCACAGCCCCAGCATTTT. As protein: CAWSVGARAQPQHF. The full variable domain, its missing parts supplied by reference TRBV30 and TRBJ1-5, is SQTIHQWPATLVQPVGSPLSLECTVEGTSNPNLYWYRQAAGRGLQLLFYSVGIGQISSEVPQNLSASRPQDRQFILSSKKLLLSDSGFYLCAWSVGARAQPQHFGDGTRLSIL.

This sequence joins TRBV19 and TRBJ1-2, with no clear D. The CDR3 is 14 residues long. V was trimmed by 5 bases and J by 4 bases, leaving 14 bases between them. Germline V gene data show CDR1 as LNHDA and CDR2 as SQIVND (reference sequence). The CDR3: CASSPSDWSYGYTF. CDR3 in DNA: TGTGCCAGTAGTCCCTCGGACTGGAGCTATGGCTACACCTTC.

On this clone: Other DNA sequences within the sample encode an identical CDR3. V and J are TRBV6-1 and TRBJ1-2, with 10 bases fitting TRBD1. Germline trimming cut 6 bases from V and 3 bases from J; bases unmatched to any gene: 1. Looked up from germline, CDR1 is MNHNS and CDR2 is SASEGT. The CDR3 is made up of 13 amino acids. The CDR3 region has the DNA TGTGCCAGCAGCGGGACAGGGGACTATGGCTACACCTTC. The encoded protein is CASSGTGDYGYTF.

DNA of the CDR3: TGCGCCAGCAGCTTGTTGGCAGGGTCCACCACTGAAGCTTTCTTT. As protein: CASSLLAGSTTEAFF. This chain uses TRBV5-1 with TRBJ1-1, with D maybe TRBD1 (5 bases). The germline CDR1 and CDR2 sequences are SGHRS and YFSETQ. The length of the CDR3 is 15 residues. The V end was cut by 1 base, the J end by 4 bases, with 14 bases between.

V gene TRBV27 combines with J gene TRBJ1-6; 10 bases line up with TRBD1. With V trimmed by 4 bases and J by 7 bases, 4 bases remained unmatched. The CDR3 sequence is 15 residues long. The germline gives CDR1 MNHEY, CDR2 SMNVEV (reference sequence). The chain's CDR3 is CASSWTGGMNSPLHF. CDR3 bases: TGTGCCAGCAGTTGGACAGGGGGGATGAATTCACCCCTCCACTTT.

The rearrangement links TRBV27 to TRBJ1-2; D is unresolved. CDR1 is MNHEY and CDR2 is SMNVEV in the germline V gene (reference sequence). The CDR3 sequence is 14 residues long. Deletions cut 10 bases from V and 3 bases from J, with 18 bases between. CDR3 amino acids: CATAQREGDYGYTF. The DNA for the CDR3 is TGTGCCACCGCGCAGAGGGAGGGTGACTATGGCTACACCTTC.

CDR3 residues: CASSEDRGRGSPLHF. CDR3 nucleotides: TGTGCCAGCAGTGAGGACAGGGGGAGAGGTTCACCCCTCCACTTT. The gene calls are TRBV2 and TRBJ1-6, with 10 bases lining up with TRBD1. V trimming: 3 bases; J trimming: 9 bases; junction bases outside the gene matches: 5. This CDR3 spans 15 amino acids. Germline V lookup: CDR1 SNHLY, CDR2 FYNNEI. The full variable domain, completed using reference TRBV2 and TRBJ1-6, is EPEVTQTPSHQVTQMGQEVILRCVPISNHLYFYWYRQILGQKVEFLVSFYNNEISEKSEIFDDQFSVERPDGSNFTLKIRSTKLEDSAMYFCASSEDRGRGSPLHFGNGTRLTVT.

This rearrangement joins TRBV27 to TRBJ1-5; no clear D. V was clipped by 3 bases and J by 1 base, with 7 bases between them. CDR1 is MNHEY and CDR2 is SMNVEV in the germline V gene (reference sequence). The CDR3 spans 14 residues. CDR3 sequence reads: CASSFSRSNQPQHF. The DNA for the CDR3 is TGTGCCAGCAGTTTCTCCAGGAGCAATCAGCCCCAGCATTTT.

This clone was seen more than once but under ten times. J is TRBJ1-3 and V is TRBV29-1; 10 bases fit TRBD1. Germline V lookup: CDR1 SQVTM, CDR2 ANQGSEA. Germline trimming cut 6 bases from V and 6 bases from J; bases unmatched to any gene: 5. The CDR3 spans 13 residues. In nucleotides, the CDR3 is TGCAGCGTGCGGACAGGGGGTGAAAACACCATATATTTT. Its protein product is CSVRTGGENTIYF.

This chain joins TRBV2 and TRBJ1-3; no clear D gene. The CDR3 runs to 15 residues. Germline V gene data show CDR1 as SNHLY and CDR2 as FYNNEI. Trimming removed 8 bases from V and 0 bases from J, with 14 bases in between. The DNA for the CDR3 is TGTGCCAGCCGACGGGATTTTCGCTCTGGAAACACCATATATTTT. It translates to CASRRDFRSGNTIYF.

This clone turned up a few times. J is TRBJ2-4 and V is TRBV5-4; possibly TRBD1 for D (6 bases). The CDR3 covers 16 residues. The V gene lost 3 bases and the J gene lost 1 base, with 14 bases spanning the gap. CDR1 is SGHNT and CDR2 is YYREEE in the germline V gene (reference sequence). DNA for the CDR3: TGTGCCAGCAGCTCACAGGGAATTGCGGCCAAAAACATTCAGTACTTC. It translates to CASSSQGIAAKNIQYF.

The chain is built from TRBV11-2 and TRBJ1-6, with a possible D match to TRBD1 (5 bases). Looked up from germline, CDR1 is SGHAT and CDR2 is FQNNGV. The CDR3 runs 15 residues. V lost 1 base, J lost 7 bases, and 11 bases lay in between. CDR3 DNA: TGTGCCAGCAGCTTAGGACAGACCCTAAATTCACCCCTCCACTTT. This encodes CASSLGQTLNSPLHF.

The chain is built from TRBV4-3 and TRBJ1-4; weak D call: TRBD1 (6 bases). The CDR3 totals 16 residues. Trimming cost V 0 bases and J 6 bases, with 14 bases left between them. The germline CDR1 and CDR2 sequences are LGHNA and YSLEER. CDR3 bases: TGCGCCAGCAGCCAAGATTTGGGGGCTAGGGATGAAAAACTGTTTTTT. This translates into CASSQDLGARDEKLFF.

The chain combines TRBV5-4 with TRBJ2-2; TRBD1 aligns across 8 bases. The CDR3 sequence is 16 residues long. Germline trimming cut 4 bases from V and 3 bases from J; bases unmatched to any gene: 8. Germline V lookup: CDR1 SGHNT, CDR2 YYREEE (reference sequence). CDR3 sequence: CASSRVQGADTGELFF. The CDR3 region has the DNA TGTGCCAGCAGCCGGGTCCAGGGGGCGGACACCGGGGAGCTGTTTTTT.

This chain connects TRBV30 to TRBJ1-5; D remains unclear. Between the trimmed V and J ends, which lost 3 bases and 5 bases, there was a span of 8 bases. Germline V gives CDR1 GTSNPN, CDR2 SVGIG (reference sequence). This CDR3 contains 12 residues. The CDR3 loop is CAWSVSYQPQHF. The CDR3 nucleotides read TGTGCCTGGAGCGTCAGTTATCAGCCCCAGCATTTT. Full variable domain (remainder filled in from reference TRBV30 and TRBJ1-5): SQTIHQWPATLVQPVGSPLSLECTVEGTSNPNLYWYRQAAGRGLQLLFYSVGIGQISSEVPQNLSASRPQDRQFILSSKKLLLSDSGFYLCAWSVSYQPQHFGDGTRLSIL.

This clone came up a few times. The V and J genes are TRBV6-1 and TRBJ1-2; 7 nucleotides match TRBD1. CDR3 size: 12 residues. Germline-derived CDR1 and CDR2 are MNHNS and SASEGT. The ends lost 5 bases at V and 9 bases at J; junction bases unmatched: 6. DNA for the CDR3: TGTGCCAGCAGTCGCCAACAGGGGAGCTACACCTTC. As protein: CASSRQQGSYTF.

This clone was counted once. The V call is TRBV2, the J call TRBJ2-3; 7 bases fit TRBD1. The V segment lost 0 bases and the J segment 3 bases; nucleotides outside the gene matches: 3. Per the germline V gene, CDR1 is SNHLY and CDR2 is FYNNEI. This CDR3 spans 15 amino acids. The CDR3 region is CASSEAPRGTDTQYF. The DNA of the CDR3 is TGTGCCAGCAGTGAAGCCCCCAGGGGGACAGATACGCAGTATTTT.

Details on this clone: The sample holds other DNA sequences that translate to the same CDR3. The chain employs TRBV2 and TRBJ2-7, with D possibly being TRBD1 (5 bases). Deletions cut 6 bases from V and 3 bases from J, with 15 bases between. The CDR3 loop spans 14 amino acids. Germline assignment: CDR1 SNHLY and CDR2 FYNNEI. CDR3 amino acids: CASSERQGIYEQYF. CDR3 in DNA: TGTGCCAGCAGCGAACGTCAGGGAATCTACGAGCAGTACTTC.